This record concerns one TCR beta chain sequence. TCRdb's table, derived via immunoSEQ multiplex PCR, lists solely in-frame clones and lacks some. The sample lists about 76,000 clones, 85% to 95% occurring once. The source of the sample is a study of cytomegalovirus exposure and HLA in healthy donors. The germline CDR1 and CDR2 sequences are SEHNR and FQNEAQ (reference sequence). With 8 bases removed from V and 0 bases from J, the gap between germline ends came to 20 bases. CDR3 length: 18 amino acids. The sample comprised PBMCs. V is TRBV7-9 and J is TRBJ2-6; D might be TRBD1 (6 bases). The receptor comes from a woman aged 18 to 35 in good health and CMV-seronegative. The CDR3 region has the DNA TGTGCCAGCCTCCTGATACCGGGACAATACTCTGGGGCCAACGTCCTGACTTTC. Amino acid sequence: CASLLIPGQYSGANVLTF.